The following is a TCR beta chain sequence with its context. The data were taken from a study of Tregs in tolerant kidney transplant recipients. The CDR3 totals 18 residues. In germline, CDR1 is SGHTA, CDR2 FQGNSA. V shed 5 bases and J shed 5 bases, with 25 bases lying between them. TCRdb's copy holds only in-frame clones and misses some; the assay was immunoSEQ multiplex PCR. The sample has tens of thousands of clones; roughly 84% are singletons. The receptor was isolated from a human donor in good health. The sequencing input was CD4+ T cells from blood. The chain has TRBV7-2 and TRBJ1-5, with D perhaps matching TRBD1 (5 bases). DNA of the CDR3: TGTGCCAGCAGCCCAAACGCTCCTGCAGGGTTTGGGGATCAGCCCCAGCATTTT. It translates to CASSPNAPAGFGDQPQHF. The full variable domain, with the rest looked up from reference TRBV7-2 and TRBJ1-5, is GAGVSQSPSNKVTEKGKDVELRCDPISGHTALYWYRQSLGQGLEFLIYFQGNSAPDKSGLPSDRFSAERTGGSVSTLTIQRTQQEDSAVYLCASSPNAPAGFGDQPQHFGDGTRLSIL.